The entry that follows covers one T cell receptor (beta chain) sequence. This sample is part of a study of shared clonotypes between healthy human individuals. About the study: The cohort comprised a couple of women and a few men. Their ages spanned 18 to 49 years.

The CDR3 loop spans 15 amino acids. V dropped 4 bases and J dropped 1 base, with 14 bases sitting between them. CDR1 and CDR2 (germline): SGHNT, YENEEA. Genomic DNA from unsorted samples was obtained from around 88 million PBMCs (per sample). Deep was the level at which the assay was run. The data were produced by immunoSEQ multiplex PCR, yet TCRdb's version contains in-frame clones alone and is incomplete. Among about 490,000 clones listed, roughly 78% were seen once. The gene calls are TRBV11-3 and TRBJ2-7; possible D gene TRBD2, 5 bases. This TCR came from a woman between 40 and 50 years old in good health. Some clones in this sample may be carry-over from other donors' samples. Specimen: PBMCs. In DNA, the CDR3 is TGTGCCAGCAGCTCCTTCAGGAGGTGGTCCTACGAGCAGTACTTC. Its protein product is CASSSFRRWSYEQYF.